A selection of T cell receptor beta chains follows, all from one sample in a study of cytomegalovirus exposure and HLA in healthy donors. The assay was immunoSEQ multiplex PCR, and TCRdb's table has in-frame clones only and misses some. The top ten clones hold about an eighth of a sample with 180,000 or so clones, nearly 80% of them seen once. The sequenced sample was PBMCs. These receptors were collected from a man between 45 and 60 years old in good health and CMV-seropositive. Both conserved end residues are part of each CDR3. Each record gives: J gene, D gene, clone size, V gene, CDR3 protein, CDR3 DNA. The D gene is left open where the match is weak. Not every row has a clone size; where given, it reads once, few, many or a size class.

j_gene: TRBJ1-2
d_gene: NA
abundance: NA
v_gene: TRBV6-6
CDR3aa: CASSYPGGGGYTF
CDR3nt: TGTGCCAGCAGTTACCCGGGGGGGGGTGGCTACACCTTC

j_gene: TRBJ2-5
d_gene: NA
abundance: NA
v_gene: TRBV2
CDR3aa: CASSGFGGTGFQETQYF
CDR3nt: TGTGCCAGCAGTGGATTTGGGGGCACGGGGTTCCAAGAGACCCAGTACTTC

j_gene: TRBJ1-2
d_gene: TRBD1
abundance: NA
v_gene: TRBV5-1
CDR3aa: CASTLGQGPYGYTF
CDR3nt: TGCGCCAGCACCTTGGGACAGGGTCCCTATGGCTACACCTTC

j_gene: TRBJ2-3
d_gene: TRBD2
abundance: NA
v_gene: TRBV5-1
CDR3aa: CASSLAVAGGVDTQYF
CDR3nt: TGCGCCAGCAGCTTGGCGGTAGCGGGGGGAGTTGATACGCAGTATTTT

j_gene: TRBJ1-1
d_gene: NA
abundance: few
v_gene: TRBV14
CDR3aa: CASAQGYTEAFF
CDR3nt: TGTGCCAGTGCGCAGGGGTACACTGAAGCTTTCTTT

j_gene: TRBJ2-3
d_gene: TRBD2
abundance: NA
v_gene: TRBV18
CDR3aa: CASSRGLAGDTDTQYF
CDR3nt: TGTGCCAGCTCACGTGGACTAGCGGGGGATACAGATACGCAGTATTTT

j_gene: TRBJ2-1
d_gene: TRBD2
abundance: few
v_gene: TRBV7-2
CDR3aa: CATRYRGVKSDEQFF
CDR3nt: TGTGCCACCAGATACCGGGGGGTGAAGTCCGATGAGCAGTTCTTC

j_gene: TRBJ2-5
d_gene: NA
abundance: NA
v_gene: TRBV1
CDR3aa: CTSSQDFERKTQYF
CDR3nt: TGCACCAGCAGCCAAGATTTCGAGAGAAAGACCCAGTACTTC

j_gene: TRBJ1-4
d_gene: TRBD1
abundance: NA
v_gene: TRBV5-1
CDR3aa: CASSPGQGRTNEKLFF
CDR3nt: TGCGCCAGCAGCCCCGGACAGGGGAGGACTAATGAAAAACTGTTTTTT

j_gene: TRBJ2-5
d_gene: TRBD1
abundance: once
v_gene: TRBV5-1
CDR3aa: CASSIFGTDEQETQYF
CDR3nt: TGCGCCAGCAGCATTTTTGGGACAGACGAGCAAGAGACCCAGTACTTC

j_gene: TRBJ2-5
d_gene: TRBD2
abundance: NA
v_gene: TRBV9
CDR3aa: CASSVADRATSGGFGQETQYF
CDR3nt: TGTGCCAGCAGCGTAGCCGACAGGGCGACTAGCGGGGGGTTCGGCCAAGAGACCCAGTACTTC

j_gene: TRBJ2-3
d_gene: NA
abundance: NA
v_gene: TRBV7-8
CDR3aa: CASSLAGAGVPDTQYF
CDR3nt: TGTGCCAGCAGCTTAGCGGGGGCAGGGGTCCCAGATACGCAGTATTTT

j_gene: TRBJ1-1
d_gene: TRBD1
abundance: once
v_gene: TRBV7-9
CDR3aa: CASSATGGNTEAFF
CDR3nt: TGTGCCAGCAGCGCCACAGGGGGTAATACTGAAGCTTTCTTT

j_gene: TRBJ1-1
d_gene: NA
abundance: NA
v_gene: TRBV5-4
CDR3aa: CASSPHAGTEAFF
CDR3nt: TGTGCCAGCAGCCCACACGCGGGGACTGAAGCTTTCTTT

j_gene: TRBJ2-3
d_gene: NA
abundance: NA
v_gene: TRBV19
CDR3aa: CASKKTGNTDTQYF
CDR3nt: TGTGCCAGTAAGAAGACAGGAAACACAGATACGCAGTATTTT

j_gene: TRBJ2-7
d_gene: NA
abundance: NA
v_gene: TRBV4-3
CDR3aa: CASSQDWIERDNEQYF
CDR3nt: TGCGCCAGCAGCCAAGATTGGATAGAGAGGGATAATGAGCAGTACTTC

j_gene: TRBJ1-4
d_gene: NA
abundance: NA
v_gene: TRBV5-1
CDR3aa: CASSSTGPPNEKLFF
CDR3nt: TGCGCCAGCAGCTCAACAGGGCCCCCTAATGAAAAACTGTTTTTT

j_gene: TRBJ2-1
d_gene: NA
abundance: NA
v_gene: TRBV4-3
CDR3aa: CASSLSAGTYNEQFF
CDR3nt: TGCGCCAGCAGCCTTTCTGCAGGCACCTACAATGAGCAGTTCTTC

j_gene: TRBJ2-2
d_gene: NA
abundance: once
v_gene: TRBV4-1
CDR3aa: CASSHPPGLNTGELFF
CDR3nt: TGCGCCAGCAGCCATCCACCGGGACTCAACACCGGGGAGCTGTTTTTT

j_gene: TRBJ2-3
d_gene: TRBD2
abundance: NA
v_gene: TRBV7-3
CDR3aa: CASSLRLAGNTDTQYF
CDR3nt: TGTGCCAGCAGCTTAAGGCTAGCGGGGAACACAGATACGCAGTATTTT

j_gene: TRBJ2-1
d_gene: TRBD2
abundance: NA
v_gene: TRBV7-2
CDR3aa: CASSFTSGGAGGSYNEQFF
CDR3nt: TGTGCCAGCAGCTTCACTAGCGGGGGGGCCGGGGGCTCCTACAATGAGCAGTTCTTC

j_gene: TRBJ1-1
d_gene: NA
abundance: NA
v_gene: TRBV19
CDR3aa: CASSLLGGTEAFF
CDR3nt: TGTGCCAGTAGTCTCCTCGGGGGGACTGAAGCTTTCTTT

j_gene: TRBJ2-7
d_gene: NA
abundance: NA
v_gene: TRBV29-1
CDR3aa: CSVVRDLGEQYF
CDR3nt: TGCAGCGTTGTCCGGGATCTGGGCGAGCAGTACTTC

j_gene: TRBJ2-7
d_gene: NA
abundance: NA
v_gene: TRBV2
CDR3aa: CASSDYFRGQFTYEQYF
CDR3nt: TGTGCCAGCAGTGATTACTTCAGAGGGCAGTTTACCTACGAGCAGTACTTC

j_gene: TRBJ1-2
d_gene: NA
abundance: NA
v_gene: TRBV4-2
CDR3aa: CASSRPGVRANYGYTF
CDR3nt: TGTGCCAGCAGCCGCCCTGGTGTCCGAGCTAACTATGGCTACACCTTC

j_gene: TRBJ2-5
d_gene: NA
abundance: NA
v_gene: TRBV29-1
CDR3aa: CSIEAGIGETQYF
CDR3nt: TGCAGCATCGAGGCAGGGATTGGGGAGACCCAGTACTTC

j_gene: TRBJ2-5
d_gene: TRBD2
abundance: NA
v_gene: TRBV7-8
CDR3aa: CASSFPTSGGARETQYF
CDR3nt: TGTGCCAGCAGCTTCCCGACTAGCGGGGGGGCTAGAGAGACCCAGTACTTC

j_gene: TRBJ1-5
d_gene: NA
abundance: once
v_gene: TRBV19
CDR3aa: CASSPSSWAQPQHF
CDR3nt: TGTGCCAGTAGTCCCTCCTCTTGGGCTCAGCCCCAGCATTTT

j_gene: TRBJ2-3
d_gene: TRBD2
abundance: NA
v_gene: TRBV5-8
CDR3aa: CASSPSGGARDTQYF
CDR3nt: TGTGCCAGCAGCCCTAGCGGGGGGGCACGGGATACGCAGTATTTT

j_gene: TRBJ2-2
d_gene: TRBD1
abundance: NA
v_gene: TRBV6-5
CDR3aa: CASSWASGTGAGELFF
CDR3nt: TGTGCCAGCAGTTGGGCATCCGGGACAGGGGCCGGGGAGCTGTTTTTT

j_gene: TRBJ2-7
d_gene: NA
abundance: once
v_gene: TRBV7-2
CDR3aa: CASSSGTSYEQYF
CDR3nt: TGTGCCAGCAGCTCCGGGACATCCTACGAGCAGTACTTC

j_gene: TRBJ2-5
d_gene: TRBD1
abundance: NA
v_gene: TRBV5-1
CDR3aa: CASSGDSETQYF
CDR3nt: TGCGCCAGCAGCGGGGACAGCGAGACCCAGTACTTC

j_gene: TRBJ1-6
d_gene: NA
abundance: NA
v_gene: TRBV30
CDR3aa: CAWNKDGDSPLHF
CDR3nt: TGTGCCTGGAACAAGGACGGGGATTCACCCCTCCACTTT

j_gene: TRBJ2-1
d_gene: NA
abundance: few
v_gene: TRBV19
CDR3aa: CASSTRRVAASYNEQFF
CDR3nt: TGTGCCAGTAGTACCCGCCGCGTAGCGGCGTCCTACAATGAGCAGTTCTTC

j_gene: TRBJ1-6
d_gene: TRBD1
abundance: NA
v_gene: TRBV7-2
CDR3aa: CASSLVTGLYNSPLHF
CDR3nt: TGTGCCAGCAGCTTAGTGACAGGGCTTTATAATTCACCCCTCCACTTT

j_gene: TRBJ1-1
d_gene: TRBD1
abundance: NA
v_gene: TRBV4-2
CDR3aa: CASSQDPGGYVYTEAFF
CDR3nt: TGTGCCAGCAGCCAAGATCCAGGGGGCTATGTCTATACTGAAGCTTTCTTT

j_gene: TRBJ1-5
d_gene: NA
abundance: NA
v_gene: TRBV2
CDR3aa: CASSPGTPNQPQHF
CDR3nt: TGTGCCAGCAGTCCCGGGACTCCGAATCAGCCCCAGCATTTT

j_gene: TRBJ1-1
d_gene: TRBD1
abundance: few
v_gene: TRBV6-5
CDR3aa: CASSNRGPDTEAFF
CDR3nt: TGTGCCAGCAGTAACAGGGGGCCGGACACTGAAGCTTTCTTT

j_gene: TRBJ1-6
d_gene: TRBD1
abundance: NA
v_gene: TRBV6-1
CDR3aa: CASSLTTGGWSPLHF
CDR3nt: TGTGCCAGCAGCTTGACAACAGGGGGATGGTCACCCCTCCACTTT

j_gene: TRBJ2-1
d_gene: NA
abundance: NA
v_gene: TRBV6-6
CDR3aa: CASGEHQSTYNEQFF
CDR3nt: TGTGCCAGCGGAGAGCACCAAAGCACCTACAATGAGCAGTTCTTC